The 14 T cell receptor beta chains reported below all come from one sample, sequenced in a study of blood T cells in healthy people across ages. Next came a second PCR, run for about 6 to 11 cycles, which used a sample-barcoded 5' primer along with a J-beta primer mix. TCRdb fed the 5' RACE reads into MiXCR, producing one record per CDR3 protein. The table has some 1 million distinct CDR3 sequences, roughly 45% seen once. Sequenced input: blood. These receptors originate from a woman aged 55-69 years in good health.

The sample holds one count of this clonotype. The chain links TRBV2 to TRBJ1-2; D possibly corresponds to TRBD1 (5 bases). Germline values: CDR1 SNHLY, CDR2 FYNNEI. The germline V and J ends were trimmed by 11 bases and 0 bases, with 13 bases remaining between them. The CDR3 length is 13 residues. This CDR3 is CASGRGSNYGYTF. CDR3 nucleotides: TGTGCCTCGGGGCGGGGCTCTAACTATGGCTACACCTTC.

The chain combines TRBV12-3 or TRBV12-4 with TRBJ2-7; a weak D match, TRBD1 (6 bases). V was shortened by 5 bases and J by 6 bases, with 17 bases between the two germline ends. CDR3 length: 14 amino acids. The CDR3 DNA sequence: TGTGCCAGCAGTCGACAGGAGCAGCGTTTCGAGCAGTACTTC. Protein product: CASSRQEQRFEQYF.

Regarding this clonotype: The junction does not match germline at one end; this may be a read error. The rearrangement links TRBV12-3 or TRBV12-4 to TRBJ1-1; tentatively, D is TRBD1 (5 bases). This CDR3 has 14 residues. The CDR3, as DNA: TGTGCCAGTAGTTTAGGGGCAGGGATCACTGAAGCTTTCTTT. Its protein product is CASSLGAGITEAFF.

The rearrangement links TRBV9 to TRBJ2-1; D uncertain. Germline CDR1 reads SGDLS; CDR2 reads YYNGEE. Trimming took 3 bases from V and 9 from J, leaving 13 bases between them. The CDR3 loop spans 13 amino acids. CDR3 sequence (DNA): TGTGCCAGCAGCGCCCAGTTAAAGAGTGAGCAGTTCTTC. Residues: CASSAQLKSEQFF.

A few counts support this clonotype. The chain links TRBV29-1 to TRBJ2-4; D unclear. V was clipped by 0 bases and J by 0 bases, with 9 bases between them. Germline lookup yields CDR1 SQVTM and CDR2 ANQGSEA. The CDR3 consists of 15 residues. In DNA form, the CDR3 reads TGCAGCGTTGAAGACGGTGGGCTAGCCAAAAACATTCAGTACTTC. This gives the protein CSVEDGGLAKNIQYF.

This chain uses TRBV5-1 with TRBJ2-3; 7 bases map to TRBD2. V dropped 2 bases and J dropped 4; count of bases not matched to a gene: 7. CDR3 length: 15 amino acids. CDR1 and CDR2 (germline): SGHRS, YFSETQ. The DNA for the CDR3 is TGCGCCAGCAGCTTTGGCGGGAGCGCCGCAGATACGCAGTATTTT. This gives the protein CASSFGGSAADTQYF.

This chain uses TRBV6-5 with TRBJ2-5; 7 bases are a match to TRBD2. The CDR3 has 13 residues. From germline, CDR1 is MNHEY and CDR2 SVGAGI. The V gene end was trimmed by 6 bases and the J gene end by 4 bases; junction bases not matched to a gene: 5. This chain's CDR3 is CASSALAAETQYF. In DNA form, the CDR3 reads TGTGCCAGCAGCGCGCTAGCGGCAGAGACCCAGTACTTC.

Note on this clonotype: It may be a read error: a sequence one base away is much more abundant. CDR3 loop: CASSPIGRVREQYF. For the CDR3, the DNA is TGTGCCAGCTCACCAATAGGCAGGGTCCGCGAGCAGTACTTC. The J gene is TRBJ2-7, the V gene TRBV18, with D perhaps matching TRBD1 (5 bases). Germline loops: CDR1 KGHSH, CDR2 LQKENI. Trimming took off 2 bases at V and 6 bases at J, with 14 bases between the two ends. The CDR3 totals 14 residues.

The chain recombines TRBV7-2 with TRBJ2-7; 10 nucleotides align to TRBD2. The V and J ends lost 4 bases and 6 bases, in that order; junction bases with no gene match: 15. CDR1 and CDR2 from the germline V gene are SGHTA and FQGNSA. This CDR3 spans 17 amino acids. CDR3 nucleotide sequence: TGTGCCAGCAGCTCAGCCCCCGGGACTAGCGAATTCCTCGAGCAGTACTTC. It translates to CASSSAPGTSEFLEQYF. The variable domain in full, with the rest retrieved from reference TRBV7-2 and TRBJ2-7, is GAGVSQSPSNKVTEKGKDVELRCDPISGHTALYWYRQSLGQGLEFLIYFQGNSAPDKSGLPSDRFSAERTGGSVSTLTIQRTQQEDSAVYLCASSSAPGTSEFLEQYFGPGTRLTVT.

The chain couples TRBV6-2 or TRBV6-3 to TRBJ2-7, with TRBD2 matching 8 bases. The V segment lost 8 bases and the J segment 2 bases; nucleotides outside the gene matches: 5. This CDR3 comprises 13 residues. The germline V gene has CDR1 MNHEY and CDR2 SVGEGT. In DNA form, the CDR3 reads TGTGCCAGCGAAGCGGGGGAGGCCTACGAGCAGTACTTC. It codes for CASEAGEAYEQYF.

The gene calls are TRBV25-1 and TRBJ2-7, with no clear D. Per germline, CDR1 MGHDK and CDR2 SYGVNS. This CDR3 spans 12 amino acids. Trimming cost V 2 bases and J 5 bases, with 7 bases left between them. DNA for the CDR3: TGTGCCAGCAGTGAAAAGGAGAACGAGCAGTACTTC. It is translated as CASSEKENEQYF.

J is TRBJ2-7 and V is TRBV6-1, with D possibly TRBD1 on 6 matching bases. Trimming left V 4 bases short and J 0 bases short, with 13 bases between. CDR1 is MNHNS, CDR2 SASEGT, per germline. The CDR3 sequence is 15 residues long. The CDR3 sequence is CASSVRDISSYEQYF. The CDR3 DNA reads TGTGCCAGCAGTGTCCGGGACATTTCCTCCTACGAGCAGTACTTC.

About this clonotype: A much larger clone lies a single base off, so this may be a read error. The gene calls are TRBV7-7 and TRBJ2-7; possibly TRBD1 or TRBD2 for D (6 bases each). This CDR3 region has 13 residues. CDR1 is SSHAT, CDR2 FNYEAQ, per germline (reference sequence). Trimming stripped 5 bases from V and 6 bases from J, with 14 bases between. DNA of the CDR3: TGTGCCAGCAGCGGGATACAGGGAGGCGAGCAGTACTTC. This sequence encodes CASSGIQGGEQYF.

The CDR3 DNA reads TGTGCCAGCAGCTTCGCCGGGACAGGGAGCACAGATACGCAGTATTTT. It codes for CASSFAGTGSTDTQYF. This chain uses TRBV3-1 with TRBJ2-3, with TRBD1 identical over 9 bases. V shed 5 bases, J shed 0 bases, and the junction held 6 bases outside the gene matches. The CDR3 totals 16 residues. The germline V gene has CDR1 LGHDT and CDR2 YNNKEL (reference sequence).